The clone carrying this T cell receptor beta chain was seen only once. From germline, CDR1 is SEHNR and CDR2 FQNEAQ (reference sequence). The CDR3 runs 16 residues. V lost 3 bases to trimming and J lost 8 bases; unmatched junction nucleotides: 9. This sample is part of a study of sequential checkpoint blockade in melanoma. Overall study: Patients were randomized 1:1 to nivolumab-then-ipilimumab or ipilimumab-then-nivolumab first-line. Maintenance nivolumab came after either treatment sequence.

The treatment: randomized to nivolumab then ipilimumab (arm A) or the reverse (arm B). DNA-damaging chemotherapy had not been given to any patient beforehand. PBMC sorting kept live CD3+CD8+ cells without CD19 or CD56. Using immunoSEQ multiplex PCR, the repertoire was profiled, and TCRdb retains in-frame clones only, with some absent. This sample yields about 20,000 clones, of which about 86% are seen a single time; 35% to 40% belongs to the top ten. V usage is TRBV7-9 and J usage is TRBJ1-4, with 10 bases fitting TRBD1. The clonotype originates from a human donor with melanoma. Sequenced material: CD8+ T cells sorted from blood (inferred from file names), taken from a patient given nivolumab and ipilimumab in sequence. The CDR3 here is CASSFPPGTGEEKLFF. CDR3 nucleotide sequence: TGTGCCAGCAGCTTTCCGCCCGGGACAGGGGAGGAAAAACTGTTTTTT. The whole variable domain, filled in from reference TRBV7-9 and TRBJ1-4, reads DTGVSQNPRHKITKRGQNVTFRCDPISEHNRLYWYRQTLGQGPEFLTYFQNEAQLEKSRLLSDRFSAERPKGSFSTLEIQRTEQGDSAMYLCASSFPPGTGEEKLFFGSGTQLSVL.